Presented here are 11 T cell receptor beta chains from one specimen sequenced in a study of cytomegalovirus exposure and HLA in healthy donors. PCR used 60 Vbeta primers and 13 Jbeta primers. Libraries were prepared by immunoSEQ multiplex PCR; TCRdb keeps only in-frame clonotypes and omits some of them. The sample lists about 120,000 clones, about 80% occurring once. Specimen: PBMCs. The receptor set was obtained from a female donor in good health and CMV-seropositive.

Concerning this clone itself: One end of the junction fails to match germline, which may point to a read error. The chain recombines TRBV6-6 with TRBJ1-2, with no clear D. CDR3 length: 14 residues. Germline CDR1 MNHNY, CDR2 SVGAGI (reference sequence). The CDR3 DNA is TGTGCCAGCAGGTCTTATCAGAAAAACTATGGCTACATCTTC. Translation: CASRSYQKNYGYIF.

The CDR3 protein is CASSPGLNRDTDTQYF. The CDR3 nucleotides read TGTGCCAGCAGCCCTGGACTGAACAGAGACACAGATACGCAGTATTTT. V and J are TRBV7-9 and TRBJ2-3; a possible D gene is TRBD2 (5 bases). The CDR3 length is 16 residues. Looked up from germline, CDR1 is SEHNR and CDR2 is FQNEAQ (reference sequence). Trimming left V 5 bases short and J 2 bases short, with 17 bases between.

The CDR3 nucleotides are TGTGCCAGCAGCTTACACCGGGACAGGGGGAATGAAAAACTGTTTTTT. Residues: CASSLHRDRGNEKLFF. This chain connects TRBV27 to TRBJ1-4; 11 bases match TRBD1. The CDR3 extends over 16 amino acids. CDR1 and CDR2 from the germline V gene are MNHEY and SMNVEV (reference sequence). J was trimmed by 5 bases and V by 6 bases; bases with no gene match: 8. Using reference TRBV27 and TRBJ1-4 for the parts outside the CDR3, the full variable domain is EAQVTQNPRYLITVTGKKLTVTCSQNMNHEYMSWYRQDPGLGLRQIYYSMNVEVTDKGDVPEGYKVSRKEKRNFPLILESPSPNQTSLYFCASSLHRDRGNEKLFFGSGTQLSVL.

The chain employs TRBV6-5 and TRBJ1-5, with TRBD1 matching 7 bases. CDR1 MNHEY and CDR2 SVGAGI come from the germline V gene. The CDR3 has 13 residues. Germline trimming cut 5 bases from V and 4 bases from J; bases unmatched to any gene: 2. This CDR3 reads CASSATGNQPQHF. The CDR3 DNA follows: TGTGCCAGCAGTGCGACAGGGAATCAGCCCCAGCATTTT.

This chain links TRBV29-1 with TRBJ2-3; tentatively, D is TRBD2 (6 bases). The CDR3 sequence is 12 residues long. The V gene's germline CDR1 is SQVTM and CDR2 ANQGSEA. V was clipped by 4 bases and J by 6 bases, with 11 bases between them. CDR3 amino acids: CSVAPGRDTQYF. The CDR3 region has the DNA TGCAGCGTTGCCCCGGGGAGGGATACGCAGTATTTT.

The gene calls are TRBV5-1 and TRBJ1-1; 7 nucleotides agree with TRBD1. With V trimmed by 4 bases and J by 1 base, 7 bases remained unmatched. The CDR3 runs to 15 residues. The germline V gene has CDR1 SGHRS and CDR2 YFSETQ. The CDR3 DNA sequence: TGCGCCAGCAGCCCCCAGGGGGTCCCGAACACTGAAGCTTTCTTT. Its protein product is CASSPQGVPNTEAFF.

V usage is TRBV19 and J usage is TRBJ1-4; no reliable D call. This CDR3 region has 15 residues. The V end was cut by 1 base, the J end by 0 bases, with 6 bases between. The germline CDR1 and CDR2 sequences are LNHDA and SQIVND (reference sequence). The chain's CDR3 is CASSIGTATNEKLFF. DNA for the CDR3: TGTGCCAGTAGTATAGGAACAGCAACTAATGAAAAACTGTTTTTT.

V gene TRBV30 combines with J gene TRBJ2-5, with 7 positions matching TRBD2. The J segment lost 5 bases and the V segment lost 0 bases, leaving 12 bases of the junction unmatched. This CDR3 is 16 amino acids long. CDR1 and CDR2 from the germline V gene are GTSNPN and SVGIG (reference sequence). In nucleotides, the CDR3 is TGTGCCTGGAGTGTACCAGGAAGGGGAGGGAGGGAGACCCAGTACTTC. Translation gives CAWSVPGRGGRETQYF.

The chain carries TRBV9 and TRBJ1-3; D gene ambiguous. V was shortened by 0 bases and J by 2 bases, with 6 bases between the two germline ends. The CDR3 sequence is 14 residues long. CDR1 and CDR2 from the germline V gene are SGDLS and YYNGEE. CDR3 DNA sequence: TGTGCCAGCAGCGTAGTAGCAGCTGGAAACACCATATATTTT. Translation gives CASSVVAAGNTIYF.

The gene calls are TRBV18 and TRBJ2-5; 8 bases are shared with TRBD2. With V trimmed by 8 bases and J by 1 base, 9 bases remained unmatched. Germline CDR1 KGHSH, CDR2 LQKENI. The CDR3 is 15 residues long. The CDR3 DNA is TGTGCCAGCCATCTACGGCGGGGGGCCCAAGAGACCCAGTACTTC. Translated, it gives CASHLRRGAQETQYF.

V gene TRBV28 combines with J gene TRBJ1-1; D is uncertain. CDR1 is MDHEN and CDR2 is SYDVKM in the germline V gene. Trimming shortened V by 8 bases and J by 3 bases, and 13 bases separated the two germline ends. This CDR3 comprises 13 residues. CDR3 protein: CASAIGGHTEAFF. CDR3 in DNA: TGTGCCAGCGCTATCGGTGGGCACACTGAAGCTTTCTTT.